This T cell receptor beta chain was sequenced during a study of cytomegalovirus exposure and HLA in healthy donors. CDR3 length: 13 residues. Unmatched junction bases numbered 2, after V lost 4 bases and J lost 3 bases. Per germline, CDR1 LNHDA and CDR2 SQIVND (reference sequence). Both 60 Vbeta primers and 13 Jbeta primers went into the PCR. Source study methods: Later analysis identified 65 million to 80 million unique TCR beta chains, approximately 11 million shared. Profiled with immunoSEQ multiplex PCR; TCRdb holds only in-frame clones, not every one. D and trimming come from the DNA, and the V and J calls and clone size come from that table. Here the sample spans about 110,000 clones, about 75% being singletons. Each donor's status was that of a healthy bone marrow donor. As regards this clone: Its antigen is not identified.

Whole-study results and caveats: Follow-up analysis seemed to connect common viral pathogens with several of the most significant clusters identified. The authors later found TCR association rates varying by HLA locus, with DRB1 most and HLA-C fewest.

The receptor was derived from a man between 40 and 49 years old in good health and CMV-seronegative. The sequenced sample consisted of PBMCs. The chain links TRBV19 to TRBJ2-7; 8 positions agree with TRBD2. The CDR3 is CASSNRGGYEQYF. The CDR3 region has the DNA TGTGCCAGTAGTAATCGGGGGGGCTACGAGCAGTACTTC.